One and the same sample provided the 26 T cell receptor beta chains below, sequenced in a study of CD8+ T cells in alopecia areata. Extraction and reverse transcription of RNA yielded cDNA as the sequencing template. Assay used: immunoSEQ multiplex PCR; TCRdb lists only in-frame clones, some missing. The sample has hundreds of thousands of clones, around 64% seen once. The treatment here: oral pan-JAK inhibitor, 5-10 mg twice daily. Source: CD4+ T cells sorted from blood, taken between weeks 51 and 52, from a patient treated with tofacitinib. These TCRs come from a human donor with alopecia areata.

In its sample, this clone was seen once. V is TRBV23-1 and J is TRBJ1-5, with 7 positions matching TRBD1. TRBV23-1 is identified as an open reading frame with a role that is uncertain. The CDR3 covers 13 residues. V dropped 7 bases and J dropped 8; count of bases not matched to a gene: 8. The CDR3 DNA is TGCGCCAGCAAGGGGGCAGGGTGTGAGCCCCAGCATTTT. It yields the protein CASKGAGCEPQHF.

The V and J genes are TRBV6-5 and TRBJ2-7; TRBD1 matches 8 bases. From germline, CDR1 is MNHEY and CDR2 SVGAGI. V lost 7 bases, J lost 6 bases, and 8 bases stayed unmatched. The CDR3 has 13 residues. CDR3 residues: CASNLQGGGEQYF. The DNA of the CDR3 is TGTGCCAGCAACCTACAGGGGGGAGGCGAGCAGTACTTC.

The chain employs TRBV7-6 and TRBJ2-7; the D is unclear. This CDR3 contains 16 residues. The V end lost 0 bases, the J end lost 0 bases, and 12 bases lay between the germline ends. The germline CDR1 and CDR2 sequences are SGHVS and FNYEAQ. CDR3 bases: TGTGCCAGCAGCTTAGCGGACGCGGCGAGCTCCTACGAGCAGTACTTC. Translation gives CASSLADAASSYEQYF.

This clone was seen a few times. This chain links TRBV10-3 with TRBJ2-5; possible D gene TRBD1, 5 bases. Germline V gene sequence: CDR1 ENHRY, CDR2 SYGVKD. This CDR3 is 13 amino acids long. Trimming took off 6 bases at V and 3 bases at J, with 11 bases between the two ends. In nucleotides, the CDR3 is TGTGCCATCAGAAACCCGACAGAAGAGACCCAGTACTTC. Amino acid sequence: CAIRNPTEETQYF.

This clone was observed once. J is TRBJ1-5 and V is TRBV5-1; D gene unclear. V shed 4 bases and J shed 6 bases, with 14 bases lying between them. Germline CDR1 SGHRS, CDR2 YFSETQ. The CDR3 contains 14 residues. CDR3 sequence: CASSRSGPGQPQHF. The CDR3 nucleotides are TGCGCCAGCAGCAGGTCCGGGCCCGGTCAGCCCCAGCATTTT.

This clone has more than one count but fewer than ten. The same CDR3 is also encoded by other DNA sequences in this sample. The rearrangement joins TRBV19 to TRBJ1-5; 7 bases match TRBD1. The J segment lost 4 bases and the V segment lost 4 bases, leaving 4 bases of the junction unmatched. The CDR3 runs 14 residues. Germline CDR1 is LNHDA and CDR2 is SQIVND (reference sequence). CDR3 coding DNA: TGTGCCAGTAGTACAGACAGGGTGAATCAGCCCCAGCATTTT. Amino acids: CASSTDRVNQPQHF.

The gene calls are TRBV6-5 and TRBJ1-6; no reliable D call. CDR1 and CDR2 (germline): MNHEY, SVGAGI. V shed 2 bases and J shed 8 bases, with 7 bases lying between them. The CDR3 spans 13 residues. CDR3 residues: CASSYQPDSPLHF. The CDR3 DNA reads as TGTGCCAGCAGTTACCAACCGGATTCACCCCTCCACTTT.

This sequence joins TRBV25-1 and TRBJ2-3, with D perhaps matching TRBD1 (6 bases). The V gene's germline CDR1 is MGHDK and CDR2 SYGVNS. V was shortened by 4 bases and J by 5 bases, with 13 bases between the two germline ends. The CDR3 is 14 amino acids. The CDR3: CASSVQGLGDTQYF. CDR3 DNA: TGTGCCAGCAGTGTTCAGGGGTTGGGAGATACGCAGTATTTT. The variable domain in full, completed from reference TRBV25-1 and TRBJ2-3, reads EADIYQTPRYLVIGTGKKITLECSQTMGHDKMYWYQQDPGMELHLIHYSYGVNSTEKGDLSSESTVSRIRTEHFPLTLESARPSHTSQYLCASSVQGLGDTQYFGPGTRLTVL.

This sequence joins TRBV9 and TRBJ2-1, with TRBD2 identical over 10 bases. J gave up 2 bases and V 0 bases, and 2 bases lay outside the gene matches. Germline loops: CDR1 SGDLS, CDR2 YYNGEE. The CDR3 loop spans 16 amino acids. This chain's CDR3 is CASSVDGLAAYNEQFF. The CDR3 DNA follows: TGTGCCAGCAGCGTAGATGGACTAGCGGCCTACAATGAGCAGTTCTTC.

This chain links TRBV25-1 with TRBJ1-4; D is undetermined. Trimming cost V 1 base and J 0 bases, with 6 bases left between them. There are 15 residues in the CDR3. Germline CDR1 reads MGHDK; CDR2 reads SYGVNS. The chain's CDR3 is CASSEFGATNEKLFF. Here the CDR3 DNA reads TGTGCCAGCAGTGAATTTGGGGCAACTAATGAAAAACTGTTTTTT.

This chain joins TRBV30 and TRBJ2-7, with unresolved D. CDR3 length: 13 residues. Germline V gene data show CDR1 as GTSNPN and CDR2 as SVGIG (reference sequence). V lost 0 bases, J lost 5 bases, and 11 bases lay in between. The CDR3 reads CAWSVMMGDEQYF. The CDR3 DNA is TGTGCCTGGAGTGTAATGATGGGCGACGAGCAGTACTTC.

The chain uses TRBV25-1 and TRBJ2-5; the D is unclear. V lost 3 bases and J lost 7, with 9 bases in between. Germline CDR1 and CDR2: MGHDK and SYGVNS. This CDR3 has 12 amino acids. In DNA form, the CDR3 reads TGTGCCAGCAGTGAGGCCCAACGGACCCAGTACTTC. This gives the protein CASSEAQRTQYF.

This clone was counted a few times. The gene calls are TRBV7-3 and TRBJ1-6; TRBD1 might be the D (5 bases). Per the germline V gene, CDR1 is SGHTA and CDR2 is FQGTGA. V lost 5 bases and J 5 bases, leaving 13 bases between the germline ends. This CDR3 region has 15 residues. CDR3 bases: TGTGCCAGCAGCCTCGGGACGAACAATAATTCACCCCTCCACTTT. This encodes CASSLGTNNNSPLHF. Drawing the rest from reference TRBV7-3 and TRBJ1-6, the complete variable domain is GAGVSQTPSNKVTEKGKYVELRCDPISGHTALYWYRQSLGQGPEFLIYFQGTGAADDSGLPNDRFFAVRPEGSVSTLKIQRTERGDSAVYLCASSLGTNNNSPLHFGNGTRLTVT.

CDR3 loop: CSVEGTGGGGYTF. In DNA form, the CDR3 reads TGCAGCGTTGAGGGGACAGGGGGCGGAGGCTACACCTTC. This sequence joins TRBV29-1 and TRBJ1-2; 12 bases fit TRBD1. The junction had 4 bases not matched to a gene; V was cut back by 3 bases and J by 8 bases. The CDR3 sequence is 13 residues long. Per germline, CDR1 SQVTM and CDR2 ANQGSEA.

This clone has just one count. The chain has TRBV7-3 and TRBJ1-2; the D is unclear. Germline CDR1 is SGHTA and CDR2 is FQGTGA. The CDR3 covers 13 residues. Trimming removed 4 bases from V and 6 bases from J, with 12 bases in between. The CDR3 region is CASSSDGENGYTF. In nucleotides, the CDR3 is TGTGCCAGCAGCTCGGACGGTGAGAATGGCTACACCTTC.

This clone was seen only once. The rearrangement joins TRBV7-9 to TRBJ2-1; TRBD1 aligns across 9 bases. V lost 4 bases to trimming and J lost 7 bases; unmatched junction nucleotides: 8. In germline, CDR1 is SEHNR, CDR2 FQNEAQ (reference sequence). This CDR3 region has 15 residues. CDR3 nucleotides: TGTGCCAGCAGCTCCCACAGGGGGCGCGAAAATGAGCAGTTCTTC. It codes for CASSSHRGRENEQFF.

This chain connects TRBV10-3 to TRBJ2-3, with 7 bases that match TRBD2. CDR3 length equals 14 residues. After removal of 6 bases from V and 2 bases from J, the junction contained 5 bases not matched to a gene. The germline gives CDR1 ENHRY, CDR2 SYGVKD. CDR3 DNA sequence: TGTGCCATCAGCCACGGGGGGACCACAGATACGCAGTATTTT. Protein sequence: CAISHGGTTDTQYF.

The chain couples TRBV30 to TRBJ1-2; TRBD1 is a possible D gene (6 bases). Germline CDR1 reads GTSNPN; CDR2 reads SVGIG (reference sequence). The V and J ends lost 5 bases and 2 bases respectively, with 12 bases between them. There are 13 residues in the CDR3. The CDR3 region is CAWGRGTNYGYTF. In DNA form, the CDR3 reads TGTGCCTGGGGTCGAGGGACAAACTATGGCTACACCTTC.

This clone turned up a few times. The chain links TRBV29-1 to TRBJ1-2; D not certain. The CDR3 covers 12 residues. The V gene's germline CDR1 is SQVTM and CDR2 ANQGSEA. Trimming left V 2 bases short and J 3 bases short, with 7 bases between. CDR3 residues: CSVESSDYGYTF. The DNA of the CDR3 is TGCAGCGTTGAAAGCAGTGACTATGGCTACACCTTC.

The chain combines TRBV2 with TRBJ2-3; D may be TRBD1 (6 bases). V lost 7 bases to trimming and J lost 2 bases, with 13 bases between them. Looked up from germline, CDR1 is SNHLY and CDR2 is FYNNEI. The CDR3 spans 14 residues. CDR3 coding DNA: TGTGCCAGCACTGGGACAACCCCCACAGATACGCAGTATTTT. Translating it yields CASTGTTPTDTQYF.

V is TRBV5-5 and J is TRBJ1-6; no definite D call. Trimming stripped 0 bases from V and 6 bases from J, with 10 bases between. Germline CDR1 SGHKS, CDR2 YYEKEE (reference sequence). The CDR3 is 15 amino acids. CDR3 nucleotides: TGTGCCAGCAGCTTGGAGGGATTGGGTAATTCACCCCTCCACTTT. Translating it yields CASSLEGLGNSPLHF.

The chain employs TRBV29-1 and TRBJ2-5; D uncertain. The germline gives CDR1 SQVTM, CDR2 ANQGSEA. With 4 bases removed from V and 4 bases from J, the gap between germline ends came to 10 bases. The CDR3 has 12 amino acids. The CDR3 coding sequence is TGCAGCGTTGGCACAGCCCTAGAGACCCAGTACTTC. This translates into CSVGTALETQYF.

The table lists this clone with a few counts. The V call is TRBV6-6, the J call TRBJ1-5; 7 bases align to TRBD1. The CDR3 runs to 13 residues. Trimming took 10 bases from V and 3 from J; bases not matched to a gene: 6. Per the germline V gene, CDR1 is MNHNY and CDR2 is SVGAGI (reference sequence). The CDR3 DNA follows: TGTGCCACCCGGACAGGAATCAATCAGCCCCAGCATTTT. Protein sequence: CATRTGINQPQHF.

This CDR3 reads CASSDRPFASGANVLTF. In DNA, the CDR3 is TGTGCCAGCAGTGATCGACCCTTTGCCTCTGGGGCCAACGTCCTGACTTTC. The V and J genes are TRBV25-1 and TRBJ2-6, with unresolved D. The CDR3 covers 17 residues. Trimming removed 3 bases from V and 0 bases from J, with 12 bases in between. Germline CDR1 and CDR2: MGHDK and SYGVNS.

In its sample, this clone was seen a few times. The chain recombines TRBV29-1 with TRBJ2-1; 7 bases are a match to TRBD1. Germline values: CDR1 SQVTM, CDR2 ANQGSEA. V lost 4 bases and J lost 5; bases outside the gene matches: 8. The CDR3 spans 14 residues. CDR3 nucleotide sequence: TGCAGCGTTGGGCCGCGACAGGGCCACAATGAGCAGTTCTTC. Translated: CSVGPRQGHNEQFF.

J is TRBJ2-1 and V is TRBV5-6; D perhaps matches TRBD2 (5 bases). This CDR3 comprises 12 residues. Germline CDR1 is SGHDT and CDR2 is YYEEEE. V shed 2 bases and J shed 10 bases, with 10 bases lying between them. The CDR3 is CASSLAAWEQFF. CDR3 sequence (DNA): TGTGCCAGCAGCTTAGCGGCCTGGGAGCAGTTCTTC.